The present TCR beta chain was sequenced within a study of T cell changes during pregnancy in multiple sclerosis. Trimming took 3 bases from V and 0 from J, leaving 12 bases between them. CDR1 is MNHEY, CDR2 SMNVEV, per germline (reference sequence). The CDR3 sequence is 15 residues long. Clones were sequenced by immunoSEQ multiplex PCR, and TCRdb holds only the in-frame ones, with some missing. The table lists fewer than 40,000 clones, 75% to 95% of them singletons. The rearrangement uses TRBV27 and TRBJ2-7, with D possibly matching TRBD2 (5 bases). Sequencing used CD8+ T cells from peripheral blood mononuclear cells, obtained in the first trimester of pregnancy. The origin of this receptor is a female donor with multiple sclerosis, enrolled in a pregnancy study. The CDR3 region is CASSFDAGGSYEQYF. The DNA of the CDR3 is TGTGCCAGCAGTTTCGACGCGGGTGGCTCCTACGAGCAGTACTTC.